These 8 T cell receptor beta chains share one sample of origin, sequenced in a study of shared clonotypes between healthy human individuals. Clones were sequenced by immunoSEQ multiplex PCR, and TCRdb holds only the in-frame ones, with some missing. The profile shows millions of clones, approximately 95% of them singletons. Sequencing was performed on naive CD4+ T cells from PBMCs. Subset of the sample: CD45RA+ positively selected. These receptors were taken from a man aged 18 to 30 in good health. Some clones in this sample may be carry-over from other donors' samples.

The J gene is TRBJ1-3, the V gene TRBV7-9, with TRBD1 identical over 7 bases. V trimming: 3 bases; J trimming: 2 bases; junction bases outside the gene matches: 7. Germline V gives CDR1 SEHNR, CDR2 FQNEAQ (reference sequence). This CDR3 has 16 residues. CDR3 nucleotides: TGTGCCAGCAGCTTCGCCCAAGACAGGGCTGGAAACACCATATATTTT. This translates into CASSFAQDRAGNTIYF.

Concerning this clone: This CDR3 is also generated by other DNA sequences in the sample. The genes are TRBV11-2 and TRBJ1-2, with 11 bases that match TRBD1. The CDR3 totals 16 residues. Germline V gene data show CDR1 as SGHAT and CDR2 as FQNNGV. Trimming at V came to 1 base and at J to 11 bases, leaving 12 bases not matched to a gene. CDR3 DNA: TGTGCCAGCAGCTTAGGCCCCGGACAGGGGGCGGTTAGTTACACCTTC. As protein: CASSLGPGQGAVSYTF.

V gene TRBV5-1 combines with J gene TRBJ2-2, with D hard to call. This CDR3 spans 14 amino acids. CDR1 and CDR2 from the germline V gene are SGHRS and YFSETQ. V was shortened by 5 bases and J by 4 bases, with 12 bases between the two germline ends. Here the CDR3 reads CASRTSPGTGELFF. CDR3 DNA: TGCGCCAGCAGAACCAGCCCGGGCACCGGGGAGCTGTTTTTT.

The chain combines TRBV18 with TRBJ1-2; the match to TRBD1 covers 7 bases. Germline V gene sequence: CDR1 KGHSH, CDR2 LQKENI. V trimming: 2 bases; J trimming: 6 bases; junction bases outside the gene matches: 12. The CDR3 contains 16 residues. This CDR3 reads CASSPTAQGEMDGYTF. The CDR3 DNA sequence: TGTGCCAGCTCACCAACGGCCCAGGGGGAGATGGATGGCTACACCTTC.

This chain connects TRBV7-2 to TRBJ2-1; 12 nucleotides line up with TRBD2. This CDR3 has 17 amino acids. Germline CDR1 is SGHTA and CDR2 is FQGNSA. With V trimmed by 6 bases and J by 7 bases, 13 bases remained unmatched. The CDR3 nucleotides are TGTGCCAGCAGTCAGAGACTAGCGGGAGATCTACCGAATGAGCAGTTCTTC. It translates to CASSQRLAGDLPNEQFF.

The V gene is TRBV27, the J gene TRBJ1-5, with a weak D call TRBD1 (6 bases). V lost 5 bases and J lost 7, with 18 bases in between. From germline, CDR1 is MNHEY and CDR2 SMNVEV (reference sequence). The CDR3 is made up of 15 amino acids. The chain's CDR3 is CASSPIRGGRQPQHF. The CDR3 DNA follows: TGTGCCAGCAGTCCGATCCGGGGGGGCAGACAGCCCCAGCATTTT.

The CDR3 here is CASSLFLGSFIGELFF. CDR3 bases: TGTGCCAGCAGTTTATTCCTGGGTAGCTTCATCGGGGAGCTGTTTTTT. The rearrangement links TRBV27 to TRBJ2-2, with no clear D. CDR1 and CDR2 (germline): MNHEY, SMNVEV (reference sequence). The CDR3 totals 16 residues. Trimming took 1 base from V and 7 from J, leaving 16 bases between them.

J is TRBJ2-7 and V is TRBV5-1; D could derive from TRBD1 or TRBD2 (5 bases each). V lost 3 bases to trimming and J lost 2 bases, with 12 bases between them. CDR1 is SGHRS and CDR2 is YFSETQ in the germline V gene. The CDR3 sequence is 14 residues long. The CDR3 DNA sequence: TGCGCCAGCAGCTACACGGGACCCGCCTACGAGCAGTACTTC. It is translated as CASSYTGPAYEQYF.